The 24 T cell receptor beta chains reported below all come from one sample, sequenced in a study of blood T cells in healthy people across ages. Primed by a sample-barcoded 5' primer and a J-beta primer mix, a second PCR proceeded for roughly 7 to 12 cycles. TCRdb analysed the 5' RACE reads with MiXCR anew, one entry per CDR3 protein. The profile shows 800,000 to 1,000,000 distinct CDR3 sequences, around 48% of them singletons. The sequenced sample was blood. The receptor source for this set is a young man in good health.

This sequence joins TRBV12-3 or TRBV12-4 and TRBJ1-6; D is unclear. The CDR3 extends over 14 amino acids. The V end was cut by 6 bases, the J end by 7 bases, with 13 bases between. The CDR3 nucleotides read TGTGCCAGCAGCCTAAAGGGTTTGAATTCACCCCTCCACTTT. Its protein is CASSLKGLNSPLHF.

This clonotype was counted many times. The rearrangement joins TRBV7-9 to TRBJ2-4, with D perhaps TRBD2 (6 bases). Germline CDR1 is SEHNR and CDR2 is FQNEAQ (reference sequence). The CDR3 runs 15 residues. V gave up 11 bases and J gave up 0 bases, with 17 bases separating them. CDR3 DNA: TGTGCCCTAGGGGACTCCAACCTAGCCAAAAACATTCAGTACTTC. Protein product: CALGDSNLAKNIQYF.

The genes are TRBV30 and TRBJ2-7; D not certain. In germline, CDR1 is GTSNPN, CDR2 SVGIG (reference sequence). This CDR3 has 13 residues. The V gene lost 2 bases and the J gene lost 0 bases, with 8 bases spanning the gap. The CDR3 DNA reads as TGTGCCTGGAGTTGGATACGCTCCTACGAGCAGTACTTC. This translates into CAWSWIRSYEQYF.

The rearrangement uses TRBV4-1 and TRBJ1-2, with TRBD1 matching 10 bases. The V and J ends lost 1 base and 5 bases, in that order; junction bases with no gene match: 7. Per the germline V gene, CDR1 is MGHRA and CDR2 is YSYEKL. CDR3 size: 16 residues. This CDR3 reads CASSQAGTGVFYGYTF. As DNA, the CDR3 is TGCGCCAGCAGCCAAGCCGGGACAGGGGTTTTTTATGGCTACACCTTC.

There are many counts of this clonotype. This chain connects TRBV25-1 to TRBJ2-7; no clear D gene. This CDR3 is built from 13 residues. CDR1 and CDR2 from the germline V gene are MGHDK and SYGVNS. Trimming removed 8 bases at V and 2 bases at J, with 13 bases between. CDR3 loop: CASSETGTYEQYF. For the CDR3, the DNA is TGTGCCAGCTCAGAGACGGGTACCTACGAGCAGTACTTC.

This clonotype appeared a few times. The chain combines TRBV7-2 with TRBJ2-3; D is uncertain. In germline, CDR1 is SGHTA, CDR2 FQGNSA. Trimming took off 5 bases at V and 2 bases at J, with 14 bases between the two ends. CDR3 length: 15 amino acids. CDR3 loop: CASSPASTYTDTQYF. The CDR3 nucleotides are TGTGCCAGCAGCCCCGCCTCTACCTACACAGATACGCAGTATTTT.

This clonotype occurred many times. The chain joins TRBV27 to TRBJ2-7; TRBD1 might be the D (5 bases). In germline, CDR1 is MNHEY, CDR2 SMNVEV (reference sequence). The CDR3 has 13 residues. Trimming removed 3 bases at V and 1 base at J, with 7 bases between. CDR3 in DNA: TGTGCCAGCAGTTTTCAGGGATCCTACGAGCAGTACTTC. Residues: CASSFQGSYEQYF.

CDR3 in amino acids: CASSLSQAKETQYF. For the CDR3, the DNA is TGTGCCAGCAGCTTGTCCCAGGCCAAAGAGACCCAGTACTTC. The chain recombines TRBV5-6 with TRBJ2-5, with D unresolved. Per germline, CDR1 SGHDT and CDR2 YYEEEE. The CDR3 contains 14 residues. The V end was cut by 1 base, the J end by 3 bases, with 10 bases between. Full variable domain (rest looked up from reference TRBV5-6 and TRBJ2-5): DAGVTQSPTHLIKTRGQQVTLRCSPKSGHDTVSWYQQALGQGPQFIFQYYEEEERQRGNFPDRFSGHQFPNYSSELNVNALLLGDSALYLCASSLSQAKETQYFGPGTRLLVL.

The rearrangement joins TRBV20-1 to TRBJ2-3; 8 positions match TRBD2. CDR1 is DFQATT, CDR2 SNEGSKA, per germline (reference sequence). This CDR3 comprises 18 residues. The CDR3 is CSAGLLPGTSIFTDTQYF. As DNA, the CDR3 is TGCAGCGCAGGACTCCTCCCCGGGACTAGTATTTTCACAGATACGCAGTATTTT.

The table lists this clonotype with a few counts. The chain carries TRBV6-2 or TRBV6-3 and TRBJ1-1, with D possibly TRBD1 on 6 matching bases. CDR3 length equals 14 residues. Per germline, CDR1 MNHEY and CDR2 SVGEGT. V lost 4 bases, J lost 5 bases, and 14 bases lay in between. DNA for the CDR3: TGTGCCAGCAGTTTACAGGGAGTGAGTACTGAAGCTTTCTTT. Protein sequence: CASSLQGVSTEAFF.

This clonotype was recorded a few times. CDR3 sequence reads: CASSQARQGHYGYTF. CDR3 DNA sequence: TGCGCCAGCAGCCAAGCAAGACAGGGGCACTATGGCTACACCTTC. The chain joins TRBV4-3 to TRBJ1-2; 8 bases agree with TRBD1. CDR1 LGHNA and CDR2 YSLEER come from the germline V gene. The CDR3 length is 15 residues. Trimming took 1 base from V and 3 from J; bases not matched to a gene: 4.

Note on this clonotype: Possible read error: a much larger clone is one base away. V gene TRBV4-1 combines with J gene TRBJ2-2; the D gene is possibly TRBD2 (5 bases). Germline V gives CDR1 MGHRA, CDR2 YSYEKL. The CDR3 spans 15 residues. V lost 4 bases and J 6 bases, leaving 15 bases between the germline ends. CDR3 sequence: CASSPSRRCAGELFF. In DNA, the CDR3 is TGCGCCAGCAGCCCCAGCCGGAGGTGTGCCGGGGAGCTGTTTTTT.

V and J are TRBV6-6 and TRBJ2-2; 9 bases align to TRBD1. Germline lookup yields CDR1 MNHNY and CDR2 SVGAGI (reference sequence). This CDR3 is 15 amino acids long. Trimming at V came to 5 bases and at J to 6 bases, leaving 7 bases not matched to a gene. Written as DNA, the CDR3 is TGTGCCAGCAGTCCCCGACAGGGGGGGGCCGGGGAGCTGTTTTTT. Protein product: CASSPRQGGAGELFF.

The V call is TRBV20-1, the J call TRBJ1-6; D remains ambiguous. Germline V gives CDR1 DFQATT, CDR2 SNEGSKA (reference sequence). The CDR3 is made up of 15 amino acids. Trimming cost V 0 bases and J 9 bases, with 15 bases left between them. The CDR3 region is CSARDGRAIGSPLHF. For the CDR3, the DNA is TGCAGTGCTAGAGATGGTAGGGCAATAGGTTCACCCCTCCACTTT.

CDR3: CSARVGGGGNNSPLHF. Written as DNA, the CDR3 is TGCAGTGCTAGAGTCGGGGGAGGAGGCAATAATTCACCCCTCCACTTT. The rearrangement links TRBV20-1 to TRBJ1-6; D might be TRBD1 (5 bases). The CDR3 length is 16 residues. Germline V lookup: CDR1 DFQATT, CDR2 SNEGSKA (reference sequence). V was pared by 1 base and J by 5 bases, with 15 bases between.

This clonotype was counted many times. V usage is TRBV4-2 and J usage is TRBJ2-1, with 13 positions matching TRBD2. V was pared by 1 base and J by 5 bases, with 5 bases of the junction left unmatched. Germline CDR1 is LGHNA and CDR2 is YNFKEQ. This CDR3 is built from 17 residues. The CDR3 coding sequence is TGTGCCAGCAGCCAAGTAACTAGCGGGGGGGCAGACAATGAGCAGTTCTTC. This encodes CASSQVTSGGADNEQFF.

This clonotype was seen more than once but under ten times. This chain uses TRBV20-1 with TRBJ2-1; the match to TRBD2 covers 8 bases. Germline lookup yields CDR1 DFQATT and CDR2 SNEGSKA (reference sequence). This CDR3 is built from 14 residues. V trimming: 4 bases; J trimming: 3 bases; junction bases outside the gene matches: 5. This CDR3 is CSAKKAGDYNEQFF. CDR3 nucleotide sequence: TGCAGTGCTAAAAAAGCGGGGGACTACAATGAGCAGTTCTTC.

The rearrangement links TRBV20-1 to TRBJ2-3; 8 positions agree with TRBD2. The germline gives CDR1 DFQATT, CDR2 SNEGSKA (reference sequence). Losses at the gene ends were 1 base for V and 2 bases for J; bases not matched to a gene: 5. This CDR3 is 15 amino acids long. In DNA, the CDR3 is TGCAGTGCTAGAGTACGCGGGGGGTACACAGATACGCAGTATTTT. Encoded protein: CSARVRGGYTDTQYF.

The chain uses TRBV20-1 and TRBJ2-1; D gene uncertain. Germline assignment: CDR1 DFQATT and CDR2 SNEGSKA (reference sequence). The CDR3 runs 15 residues. V lost 7 bases and J 0 bases, leaving 16 bases between the germline ends. This chain's CDR3 is CSGSPGQSSYNEQFF. CDR3 in DNA: TGCAGTGGTAGCCCCGGGCAGAGCTCCTACAATGAGCAGTTCTTC.

The chain employs TRBV12-3 or TRBV12-4 and TRBJ2-3; 7 positions agree with TRBD1. Trimming took 5 bases from V and 2 from J; bases not matched to a gene: 10. The CDR3 extends over 16 amino acids. This CDR3 reads CASSATGTDYTDTQYF. The CDR3 region has the DNA TGTGCCAGCAGTGCGACCGGGACAGACTACACAGATACGCAGTATTTT.

This chain connects TRBV4-3 to TRBJ2-3; possible D gene TRBD1, 6 bases. CDR1 and CDR2 from the germline V gene are LGHNA and YSLEER. The CDR3 totals 17 residues. Trimming removed 5 bases from V and 0 bases from J, with 18 bases in between. The CDR3 sequence: CASSTDSLLHSTDTQYF. DNA of the CDR3: TGCGCCAGCAGCACGGACAGTCTCCTTCATAGCACAGATACGCAGTATTTT.

In its sample, this clonotype was seen a few times. The rearrangement joins TRBV7-2 to TRBJ1-2; D is uncertain. CDR1 is SGHTA, CDR2 FQGNSA, per germline. The CDR3 consists of 12 residues. Trimming left V 5 bases short and J 8 bases short, with 12 bases between. In DNA form, the CDR3 reads TGTGCCAGCAGCCAATTCGACGGAGGCTACACCTTC. This gives the protein CASSQFDGGYTF.

This clonotype was counted between two and nine times. This rearrangement joins TRBV20-1 to TRBJ1-5, with D uncertain. CDR1 is DFQATT, CDR2 SNEGSKA, per germline (reference sequence). V lost 6 bases and J 1 base, leaving 10 bases between the germline ends. The CDR3 extends over 13 amino acids. The chain's CDR3 is CSARTASNQPQHF. The CDR3 coding sequence is TGCAGTGCCAGGACCGCAAGCAATCAGCCCCAGCATTTT.

This clonotype occurred a few times. The chain links TRBV3-1 to TRBJ1-1; 7 bases map to TRBD1. The germline gives CDR1 LGHDT, CDR2 YNNKEL (reference sequence). The CDR3 totals 15 residues. Trimming cost V 1 base and J 4 bases; bases outside gene matches: 6. DNA of the CDR3: TGTGCCAGCAGCCAAGGGTTCGCAGGGGGCACTGAAGCTTTCTTT. This translates into CASSQGFAGGTEAFF.